Presented here are 10 T cell receptor beta chains from one specimen sequenced in a study of blood T cells in healthy people across ages. Using a J-beta primer mix together with a sample-barcoded 5' primer, a second PCR was run for about 6 to 11 cycles. TCRdb itself ran the 5' RACE reads through MiXCR, one entry per CDR3 protein. This repertoire shows around 750,000 distinct CDR3 sequences, 40% to 65% found once; its top ten account for 40% to 50%. The specimen was blood. These receptors originate from a man aged 80 or over in good health.

The V call is TRBV6-6, the J call TRBJ1-5, with a tentative D call TRBD1 (6 bases). Deletions cut 2 bases from V and 4 bases from J, with 12 bases between. The CDR3 has 15 amino acids. The germline V gene encodes CDR1 MNHNY and CDR2 SVGAGI (reference sequence). CDR3 amino acids: CASSYRPGANQPQHF. The DNA of the CDR3 is TGTGCCAGCAGTTACAGGCCAGGGGCGAATCAGCCCCAGCATTTT.

This clonotype was seen a few times. This chain joins TRBV25-1 and TRBJ2-7; the D is unclear. V was pared by 5 bases and J by 1 base, with 12 bases between. The CDR3 is 14 residues long. The germline V gene has CDR1 MGHDK and CDR2 SYGVNS. As DNA, the CDR3 is TGTGCCAGCAGTCCGGTAGGCTATTCCTACGAGCAGTACTTC. This encodes CASSPVGYSYEQYF.

This chain links TRBV20-1 with TRBJ2-7; 10 positions match TRBD1. V was clipped by 3 bases and J by 3 bases; unmatched bases: 5. CDR3 length: 14 amino acids. From germline, CDR1 is DFQATT and CDR2 SNEGSKA (reference sequence). The CDR3 nucleotides are TGCAGTGCTAGGTGGACAGGGGGATACTACGAGCAGTACTTC. Translation gives CSARWTGGYYEQYF.

This clonotype turned up a few times. The J gene is TRBJ2-5, the V gene TRBV10-3; perhaps TRBD2 as D (5 bases). The CDR3 has 12 amino acids. Germline CDR1 is ENHRY and CDR2 is SYGVKD. With 5 bases removed from V and 2 bases from J, the gap between germline ends came to 6 bases. The chain's CDR3 is CAISREQETQYF. The CDR3, as DNA: TGTGCCATCAGTCGGGAACAAGAGACCCAGTACTTC.

The rearrangement links TRBV10-3 to TRBJ2-3, with D perhaps matching TRBD2 (6 bases). Germline lookup yields CDR1 ENHRY and CDR2 SYGVKD. CDR3 length: 17 amino acids. Trimming took off 0 bases at V and 14 bases at J, with 27 bases between the two ends. CDR3 amino acids: CAISESKGGLPHSYAYF. Here the CDR3 DNA reads TGTGCCATCAGTGAGTCGAAAGGTGGACTACCTCATTCATACGCGTATTTT.

The chain employs TRBV9 and TRBJ2-1; 9 bases are shared with TRBD2. Germline V lookup: CDR1 SGDLS, CDR2 YYNGEE. The CDR3 spans 16 residues. The trim removed 2 bases at V and 6 bases at J, leaving 9 bases unmatched. This chain's CDR3 is CASSVTGTSLRNEQFF. CDR3 nucleotide sequence: TGTGCCAGCAGCGTGACCGGGACTAGCTTACGCAATGAGCAGTTCTTC.

The gene calls are TRBV4-2 and TRBJ1-2; D uncertain. The CDR3 totals 15 residues. Germline V gene sequence: CDR1 LGHNA, CDR2 YNFKEQ. V shed 3 bases and J shed 8 bases, with 19 bases lying between them. The chain's CDR3 is CASSHPSNVFEGYTF. The CDR3 nucleotides are TGTGCCAGCAGCCATCCCTCCAATGTCTTCGAAGGCTACACCTTC.

The rearrangement joins TRBV6-5 to TRBJ2-1; D is uncertain. The CDR3 runs to 14 residues. The germline CDR1 and CDR2 sequences are MNHEY and SVGAGI. Between the trimmed V and J ends, which lost 8 bases and 0 bases, there was a span of 11 bases. The CDR3 here is CASSRPSSYNEQFF. The DNA of the CDR3 is TGTGCCAGCTCCCGCCCTAGCTCCTACAATGAGCAGTTCTTC.

The chain joins TRBV10-3 to TRBJ2-7; D is uncertain. The germline V gene encodes CDR1 ENHRY and CDR2 SYGVKD. Trimming removed 6 bases at V and 4 bases at J, with 7 bases between. The CDR3 totals 11 residues. DNA of the CDR3: TGTGCCATCAGGGACGGTTACGAGCAGTACTTC. Encoded protein: CAIRDGYEQYF.

The chain uses TRBV27 and TRBJ2-3, with 9 positions matching TRBD2. The CDR3 loop spans 16 amino acids. Trimming removed 4 bases from V and 14 bases from J; junction bases left unmatched: 19. Per the germline V gene, CDR1 is MNHEY and CDR2 is SMNVEV (reference sequence). The CDR3 nucleotides are TGTGCCAGCAGTTCCCTTGGCCTAGCGGGACGCAGATACGCGTATTTT. Amino acid sequence: CASSSLGLAGRRYAYF.